Shown below are 7 T cell receptor beta chains from a single sample sequenced in a study of OX40 agonist ivuxolimab in advanced cancers. The assay was immunoSEQ multiplex PCR, and TCRdb's table has in-frame clones only and misses some. Of 78,000 or so clones listed, around 91% are singletons. This specimen was CD4+ or CD8+ T cells sorted from blood, taken in a trial of the OX40 agonist ivuxolimab. These receptors were obtained from an adult with an advanced solid tumor such as melanoma, head and neck, liver or kidney cancer.

The chain uses TRBV19 and TRBJ1-2; TRBD1 agrees at 11 bases. CDR1 is LNHDA, CDR2 SQIVND, per germline (reference sequence). CDR3 length equals 15 residues. V lost 4 bases and J lost 0; bases outside the gene matches: 1. This chain's CDR3 is CASSRTGGTNYGYTF. The DNA for the CDR3 is TGTGCCAGTAGTAGGACAGGGGGCACTAACTATGGCTACACCTTC.

The chain uses TRBV4-1 and TRBJ1-2; TRBD1 agrees at 12 bases. The CDR3 has 16 amino acids. Trimming removed 4 bases from V and 0 bases from J; junction bases left unmatched: 3. Germline V gene data show CDR1 as MGHRA and CDR2 as YSYEKL. CDR3 bases: TGCGCCAGCAGCCGAGGGACAGGGGGCCCTAACTATGGCTACACCTTC. Translation gives CASSRGTGGPNYGYTF.

The chain links TRBV5-1 to TRBJ1-2, with D possibly being TRBD1 (6 bases). The CDR3 has 16 amino acids. The V gene's germline CDR1 is SGHRS and CDR2 YFSETQ. V lost 0 bases, J lost 4 bases, and 16 bases lay in between. The CDR3 DNA reads TGCGCCAGCAGCTTGGTAGGGGCCAGGGGTGGCTATGGCTACACCTTC. Translated, it gives CASSLVGARGGYGYTF.

This sequence joins TRBV19 and TRBJ1-1; D is possibly TRBD1 (5 bases). The CDR3 is 14 amino acids. Trimming left V 0 bases short and J 11 bases short, with 16 bases between. Germline loops: CDR1 LNHDA, CDR2 SQIVND (reference sequence). The CDR3 loop reads CASSIEVVGRVAFF. The CDR3 nucleotides are TGTGCCAGTAGTATAGAGGTGGTTGGCAGGGTGGCTTTCTTT.

The chain links TRBV7-9 to TRBJ2-1; 9 bases fit TRBD2. This CDR3 is built from 17 residues. V dropped 5 bases and J dropped 9; count of bases not matched to a gene: 17. Germline values: CDR1 SEHNR, CDR2 FQNEAQ (reference sequence). CDR3 nucleotide sequence: TGTGCCAGCAGCCTCCCCTCGTGGCGGGAGGGCCGGGGTGAGCAGTTCTTC. Its translation is CASSLPSWREGRGEQFF.

The rearrangement links TRBV6-5 to TRBJ1-5; no clear D. Germline V gene sequence: CDR1 MNHEY, CDR2 SVGAGI. The CDR3 consists of 15 residues. Trimming took off 0 bases at V and 0 bases at J, with 6 bases between the two ends. CDR3 sequence: CASSYSAYSNQPQHF. The CDR3 coding sequence is TGTGCCAGCAGTTACTCGGCGTATAGCAATCAGCCCCAGCATTTT.

This rearrangement joins TRBV5-4 to TRBJ2-7, with 10 bases matching TRBD2. This CDR3 contains 18 residues. V shed 4 bases and J 4 bases; nucleotides not matched to a gene: 17. Germline values: CDR1 SGHNT, CDR2 YYREEE (reference sequence). DNA for the CDR3: TGTGCCAGCAGCCGAGAGAGGGCTAGCGGGAGACTTGGGTACGAGCAGTACTTC. It translates to CASSRERASGRLGYEQYF.